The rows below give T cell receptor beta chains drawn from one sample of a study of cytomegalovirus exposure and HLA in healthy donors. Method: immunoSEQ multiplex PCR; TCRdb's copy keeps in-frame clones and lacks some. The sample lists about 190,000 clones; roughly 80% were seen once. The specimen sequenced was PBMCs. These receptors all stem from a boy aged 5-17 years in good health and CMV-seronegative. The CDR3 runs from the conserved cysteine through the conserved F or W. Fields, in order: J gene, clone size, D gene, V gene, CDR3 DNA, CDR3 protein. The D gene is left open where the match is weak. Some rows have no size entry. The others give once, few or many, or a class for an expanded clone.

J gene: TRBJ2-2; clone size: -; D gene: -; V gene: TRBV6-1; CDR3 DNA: TGTGCCAGCAGTGCTGCGACTCAAAACACCGGGGAGCTGTTTTTT; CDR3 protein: CASSAATQNTGELFF
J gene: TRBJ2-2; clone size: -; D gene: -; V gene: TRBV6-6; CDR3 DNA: TGTGCCAGCACCATGACAGCGACCCTGAACACCGGGGAGCTGTTTTTT; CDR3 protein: CASTMTATLNTGELFF
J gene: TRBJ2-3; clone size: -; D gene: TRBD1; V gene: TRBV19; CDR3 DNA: TGTGCCAGTAGTATAGCCGGGACAGGGCCAGATACGCAGTATTTT; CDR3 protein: CASSIAGTGPDTQYF
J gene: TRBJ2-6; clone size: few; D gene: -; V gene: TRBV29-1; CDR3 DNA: TGCAGCGTTGGGTCGGGGACTGGGGCCAACGTCCTGACTTTC; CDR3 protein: CSVGSGTGANVLTF
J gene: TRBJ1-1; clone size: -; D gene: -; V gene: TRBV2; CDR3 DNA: TGTGCCAGCACCGAGGCAGGGGCAAACACTGAAGCTTTCTTT; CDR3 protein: CASTEAGANTEAFF
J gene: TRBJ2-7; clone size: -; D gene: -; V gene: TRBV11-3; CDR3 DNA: TGTGCCAGCAGCTTAGGCGACGTTAGCGGACACTACGAGCAGTACTTC; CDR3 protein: CASSLGDVSGHYEQYF
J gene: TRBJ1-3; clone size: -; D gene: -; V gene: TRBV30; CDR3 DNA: TGTGCCTGGGGTAGGGGTTCTGGAAACACCATATATTTT; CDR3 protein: CAWGRGSGNTIYF
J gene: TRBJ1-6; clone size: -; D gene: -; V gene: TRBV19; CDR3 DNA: TGTGCCAGTAGTATAGCCACAGGCAGCTCCTATAATTCACCCCTCCACTTT; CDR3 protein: CASSIATGSSYNSPLHF
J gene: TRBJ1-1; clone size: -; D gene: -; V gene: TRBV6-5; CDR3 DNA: TGTGCCAGCAGTTACCGAGGCAGGGGAAGAACTGAAGCTTTCTTT; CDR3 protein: CASSYRGRGRTEAFF
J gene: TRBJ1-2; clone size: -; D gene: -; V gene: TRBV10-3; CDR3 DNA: TGTGCCATCAGTAGGGCCCCGGTAGGGGTCTATGGCTACACCTTC; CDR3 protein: CAISRAPVGVYGYTF
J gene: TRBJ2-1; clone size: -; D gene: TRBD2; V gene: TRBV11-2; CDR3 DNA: TGTGCCAGCAGTCCCCTACCCCCGGGACTAGCGGGATCTGAGCAGTTCTTC; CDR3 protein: CASSPLPPGLAGSEQFF